The rows below give T cell receptor beta chains drawn from one sample of a study of T cells in Graves' hyperthyroidism and ophthalmopathy. Each CDR3 protein is one row after TCRdb ran MiXCR on the multiplex PCR reads. The sample has around 600,000 distinct CDR3 sequences, more than 15% seen once. Input material: blood. Receptors were obtained from a woman in her thirties or forties with Graves' ophthalmopathy. CDR3s include the opening cysteine and the closing phenylalanine or tryptophan. A D gene is named only where the DNA matches it firmly.

-,TRBV12-3/TRBV12-4,CASSFRGPGLLTDTQYF
TRBD1,TRBV7-2,CASSLDLRQGVSGYTF
-,TRBV11-2,CASRLARTGDQYF
TRBD2,TRBV3-1,CASRPTSGGDTQYF
-,TRBV2,CASNQGPEKLFF
-,TRBV9,CASSPKVTVEQFF
TRBD2,TRBV20-1,CSAALSGTNVNEQFF
-,TRBV30,CAWSERGARGYTF
TRBD1,TRBV5-1,CASSLAGSNLRGPTYNEQFF
TRBD2,TRBV6-2/TRBV6-3,CASSQKRLAGAHHNEQFF
TRBD2,TRBV5-6,CASSNLAGHSYNEQFF
-,TRBV5-1,CASSLGAGVPSTDTQYF
-,TRBV4-1,CASSLTSRSSGANVLTF
-,TRBV30,CAWSVRGVGNQPQHF
-,TRBV29-1,CSVAGRKSSTDTQYF
-,TRBV10-3,CAISEGTGYGYTF
TRBD2,TRBV19,CASSNGGGPTSGANVLTF
-,TRBV2,CASSRDGREKLFF
TRBD1,TRBV27,CASSSTGVGEQYF
TRBD2,TRBV11-2,CASSSGLGVETQYF
TRBD2,TRBV5-4,CASNQGGRARNEQFF
-,TRBV20-1,CSARRGATWGTEAFF
-,TRBV5-8,CASSSGGVQETQYF
-,TRBV20-1,CSARGPWGTEAFF
-,TRBV5-6,CASSKIDTQYF
TRBD1,TRBV28,CASSLGQGAKRYGYTF
-,TRBV6-2/TRBV6-3,CASSYGLGEQFF
TRBD2,TRBV10-3,CAISESSGGRDTQYF
-,TRBV14,CASSQGSARAETQYF
TRBD2,TRBV29-1,CSGVAGVVNEQFF
-,TRBV28,CASSRQNYGYTF
TRBD2,TRBV25-1,CASMIAGSNNEQFF
-,TRBV7-6,CASSFRRSNTDTQYF
TRBD2,TRBV6-2/TRBV6-3,CASSGLAGGPYNEQFF
-,TRBV30,CAWRTGGSSYNEQFF
TRBD1,TRBV28,CASSFRTGTANLSQYF
-,TRBV11-2,CASSAVRGTNYEQYF
-,TRBV6-1,CASRTLTGTENTEAFF
TRBD2,TRBV29-1,CSAAGAGGMDTQYF
TRBD2,TRBV7-2,CASSQPGLADYEQYF
-,TRBV5-8,CASSFSPSGEQFF
-,TRBV12-3/TRBV12-4,CASNLLGTSHGLGQFF
-,TRBV27,CASRQTGSNQPQHF
-,TRBV6-5,CASSYSRGDSGNTIYF
TRBD2,TRBV29-1,CSVLGLGGTPSEQFF
-,TRBV12-3/TRBV12-4,CASSQRDTIYF
TRBD1,TRBV5-5,CASSSQTGSWPQHF
-,TRBV11-2,CASSLGGAFYEQYF
-,TRBV2,CASRREATNEKLFF
-,TRBV4-1,CASSRVAARGLPNEQFF
-,TRBV29-1,CSVEATRGTEAFF
-,TRBV27,CASSLSDPRDEQFF